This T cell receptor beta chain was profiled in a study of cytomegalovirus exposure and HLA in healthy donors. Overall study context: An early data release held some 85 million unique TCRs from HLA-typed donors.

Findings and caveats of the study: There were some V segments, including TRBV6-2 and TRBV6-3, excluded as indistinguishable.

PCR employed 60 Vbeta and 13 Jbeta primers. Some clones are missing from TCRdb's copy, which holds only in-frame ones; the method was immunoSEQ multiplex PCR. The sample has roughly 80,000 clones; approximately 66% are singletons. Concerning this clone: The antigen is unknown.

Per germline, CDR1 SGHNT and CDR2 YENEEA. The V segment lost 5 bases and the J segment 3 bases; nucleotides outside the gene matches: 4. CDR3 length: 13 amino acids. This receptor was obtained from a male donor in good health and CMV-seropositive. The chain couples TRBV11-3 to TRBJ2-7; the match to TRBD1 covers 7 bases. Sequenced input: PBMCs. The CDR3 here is CASSVTGDYEQYF. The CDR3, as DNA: TGTGCCAGCAGCGTTACAGGGGACTACGAGCAGTACTTC.